This passage covers 19 T cell receptor beta chains from one sample sequenced in a study of cytomegalovirus exposure and HLA in healthy donors. The PCR contained 60 Vbeta and 13 Jbeta primers. The repertoire was sequenced with immunoSEQ multiplex PCR; TCRdb's copy has only in-frame clones and lacks some. The sample comprises about 190,000 clones, 75% to 85% of which are singletons, and around 0.75% rests with the top ten. The sequencing input was PBMCs. These receptors originate from a woman in her late teens or twenties in good health and CMV-seronegative.

This chain joins TRBV27 and TRBJ1-3; D is perhaps TRBD1 (6 bases). The CDR3 loop spans 15 amino acids. Germline CDR1 and CDR2: MNHEY and SMNVEV (reference sequence). V was shortened by 3 bases and J by 4 bases, with 13 bases between the two germline ends. The CDR3 bases are TGTGCCAGCAGTTTTACAGGGCCCACAGGAAACACCATATATTTT. Protein: CASSFTGPTGNTIYF.

The chain uses TRBV6-5 and TRBJ2-7; D remains unclear. This CDR3 is 13 amino acids long. Germline CDR1 reads MNHEY; CDR2 reads SVGAGI. V shed 7 bases and J shed 3 bases, with 13 bases lying between them. The CDR3 protein is CASTYSGSYEQYF. The CDR3 region has the DNA TGTGCCAGCACCTACTCTGGCAGCTACGAGCAGTACTTC.

The chain employs TRBV6-5 and TRBJ1-3; the match to TRBD1 covers 8 bases. This CDR3 spans 13 amino acids. V shed 4 bases and J 8 bases; nucleotides not matched to a gene: 4. Per germline, CDR1 MNHEY and CDR2 SVGAGI. This CDR3 is CASSSTGVDTIYF. The CDR3 DNA is TGTGCCAGCAGTTCGACAGGGGTCGACACCATATATTTT.

The chain has TRBV27 and TRBJ2-5; perhaps TRBD1 as D (6 bases). This CDR3 contains 14 residues. Trimming took 6 bases from V and 4 from J, leaving 15 bases between them. Germline CDR1 MNHEY, CDR2 SMNVEV (reference sequence). The CDR3: CASSFQGMRETQYF. The CDR3 DNA follows: TGTGCCAGCAGCTTTCAGGGGATGAGAGAGACCCAGTACTTC.

This clone was counted once. This chain uses TRBV29-1 with TRBJ1-1; tentative D call: TRBD1 (6 bases). Deletions cut 4 bases from V and 5 bases from J, with 20 bases between. The CDR3 is 15 amino acids. The germline gives CDR1 SQVTM, CDR2 ANQGSEA. The CDR3 loop reads CSVAGFGGGGTEAFF. DNA of the CDR3: TGCAGCGTTGCAGGCTTTGGGGGGGGCGGGACTGAAGCTTTCTTT.

The V gene is TRBV7-2, the J gene TRBJ1-3; 7 nucleotides match TRBD1. The CDR3 has 17 amino acids. V was pared by 1 base and J by 0 bases, with 6 bases of the junction left unmatched. Germline V lookup: CDR1 SGHTA, CDR2 FQGNSA. The CDR3 spells CASSLVGQPFSGNTIYF. The CDR3 DNA reads as TGTGCCAGCAGCTTAGTGGGACAGCCCTTCTCTGGAAACACCATATATTTT.

This chain joins TRBV6-6 and TRBJ1-4; 10 positions match TRBD1. The CDR3 loop spans 16 amino acids. Germline V CDR1 and CDR2: MNHNY, SVGAGI (reference sequence). J lost 8 bases, V lost 6 bases, and 12 bases had no gene match. CDR3 in amino acids: CASRPGTGVLGEKLFF. The CDR3 bases are TGTGCCAGCAGACCCGGGACAGGGGTTTTAGGAGAAAAACTGTTTTTT.

Turning to this clone: Other nucleotide sequences in the sample specify the same CDR3. The chain uses TRBV6-1 and TRBJ1-1, with TRBD1 matching 10 bases. This CDR3 is 14 amino acids long. Germline V gene lookup returns CDR1 MNHNS and CDR2 SASEGT. V was pared by 2 bases and J by 5 bases, with 2 bases of the junction left unmatched. The CDR3: CASSERQGATEAFF. The CDR3 DNA reads as TGTGCCAGCAGTGAAAGACAGGGGGCTACTGAAGCTTTCTTT.

This sequence joins TRBV6-1 and TRBJ2-6; 7 nucleotides align to TRBD1. The germline gives CDR1 MNHNS, CDR2 SASEGT. The V gene end was trimmed by 6 bases and the J gene end by 4 bases; junction bases not matched to a gene: 6. CDR3 length equals 15 residues. The CDR3 DNA reads TGTGCCAGCAGGGATACAGGGGCCGGGGCCAACGTCCTGACTTTC. Its translation: CASRDTGAGANVLTF.

Of note for this clone: One junction end does not reproduce the germline sequence, and a read error may be involved. This chain joins TRBV7-9 and TRBJ2-1; TRBD2 matches at 8 bases. The CDR3 length is 15 residues. CDR1 is SEHNR and CDR2 is FQNEAQ in the germline V gene (reference sequence). CDR3: CSSSLVLAGSDEQFF. The DNA of the CDR3 is TGTTCCAGCAGCTTAGTCCTAGCGGGTAGCGATGAGCAGTTCTTC.

The chain has TRBV10-1 and TRBJ2-7; 7 bases line up with TRBD1. V shed 4 bases and J 2 bases; nucleotides not matched to a gene: 2. The CDR3 totals 13 residues. Germline assignment: CDR1 WNHNN and CDR2 SYGVQD (reference sequence). CDR3 DNA: TGCGCCAGCAGTGCGACAGGGACCTACGAGCAGTACTTC. Translated: CASSATGTYEQYF.

Turning to this clone: This same CDR3 is encoded by further DNA sequences in the sample. The chain is built from TRBV29-1 and TRBJ1-2, with D uncertain. The CDR3 sequence is 13 residues long. CDR1 and CDR2 from the germline V gene are SQVTM and ANQGSEA. Trimming removed 3 bases at V and 4 bases at J, with 12 bases between. In DNA form, the CDR3 reads TGCAGCGTTGATCGAGGAATTGTCTATGGCTACACCTTC. Amino acid sequence: CSVDRGIVYGYTF.

This clone was found a few times. The V gene is TRBV5-1, the J gene TRBJ1-5; no clear D. The V gene lost 1 base and the J gene lost 2 bases, with 7 bases spanning the gap. The germline V gene has CDR1 SGHRS and CDR2 YFSETQ. The CDR3 extends over 14 amino acids. The CDR3 reads CASSLCRGNQPQHF. DNA of the CDR3: TGCGCCAGCAGCTTGTGCCGGGGCAATCAGCCCCAGCATTTT.

CDR3 amino acids: CASSLSGTLGSDEQFF. CDR3 bases: TGTGCCAGCAGTTTGTCGGGGACTCTGGGGTCCGATGAGCAGTTCTTC. This rearrangement joins TRBV27 to TRBJ2-1, with D perhaps TRBD2 (6 bases). CDR3 size: 16 residues. The V end was cut by 3 bases, the J end by 8 bases, with 20 bases between. CDR1 MNHEY and CDR2 SMNVEV come from the germline V gene (reference sequence).

This clone came up once. The J gene is TRBJ1-1, the V gene TRBV19, with 7 bases fitting TRBD1. Germline lookup yields CDR1 LNHDA and CDR2 SQIVND (reference sequence). This CDR3 is 15 amino acids long. V dropped 6 bases and J dropped 3; count of bases not matched to a gene: 10. In nucleotides, the CDR3 is TGTGCCAGTAGACCCACCTGGCAGGGGGACACTGAAGCTTTCTTT. It specifies CASRPTWQGDTEAFF.

A single count supports this clone. The rearrangement uses TRBV6-1 and TRBJ2-7; 7 bases line up with TRBD1. The CDR3 loop spans 14 amino acids. Trimming cost V 2 bases and J 5 bases; bases outside gene matches: 6. Germline V gene data show CDR1 as MNHNS and CDR2 as SASEGT. Here the CDR3 DNA reads TGTGCCAGCAGTGAAATGACAGGGTTTGACGAGCAGTACTTC. As protein: CASSEMTGFDEQYF.

V gene TRBV19 combines with J gene TRBJ1-2; D is perhaps TRBD1 (6 bases). CDR3 length: 15 residues. V was cut by 5 bases and J by 8 bases, with 21 bases left in between. Germline CDR1 is LNHDA and CDR2 is SQIVND (reference sequence). As DNA, the CDR3 is TGTGCCAGTAGTCTCACAGGGAGAAGCTCTCTAGGCTACACCTTC. Translated, it gives CASSLTGRSSLGYTF.

The table lists this clone with a few counts. The V call is TRBV6-5, the J call TRBJ2-7, with unresolved D. V was trimmed by 5 bases and J by 2 bases, leaving 10 bases between them. This CDR3 region has 13 residues. The germline gives CDR1 MNHEY, CDR2 SVGAGI. CDR3 nucleotide sequence: TGTGCCAGCAGTCCGCAGATACCCTACGAGCAGTACTTC. Its protein is CASSPQIPYEQYF.

The gene calls are TRBV25-1 and TRBJ2-5; D is possibly TRBD1 (6 bases). The CDR3 contains 16 residues. Trimming shortened V by 3 bases and J by 5 bases, and 19 bases separated the two germline ends. The germline V gene encodes CDR1 MGHDK and CDR2 SYGVNS. The CDR3 bases are TGTGCCAGCAGTGACTCCGGCAGGGGTGGGTGGGAGACCCAGTACTTC. The encoded protein is CASSDSGRGGWETQYF.